The entry below gives a single T cell receptor (beta chain) sequence along with its context. This entry comes from a study of blood T cell repertoires in COVID-19. Study-wide background: Spain, Italy and the United States supplied samples that represented acute and convalescent COVID-19. T cells, B-cell-depleted T cells, or PBMCs provided the cDNA or gDNA that served as material.

Authors' processing steps: Amplification with reference gene primers provided the estimates of nucleated cell counts. The repertoire was sequenced with immunoSEQ multiplex PCR; TCRdb's copy has only in-frame clones and lacks some. For V, J and clone size, that table is used; D and trimming come from the DNA. The data hold some 130,000 clones, with about 87% observed a single time. With 5 bases removed from V and 1 base from J, the gap between germline ends came to 12 bases. Germline V CDR1 and CDR2: SEHNR, FQNEAQ (reference sequence). The CDR3 runs 15 residues. This sequence originates from a man between 50 and 59 years old with acute or convalescent COVID-19. The gene calls are TRBV7-9 and TRBJ1-3; TRBD1 might be the D (5 bases). The sequenced sample consisted of peripheral blood. CDR3 in DNA: TGTGCCAGCAGCAAAGAACAGGCATCTGGAAACACCATATATTTT. Residues: CASSKEQASGNTIYF.